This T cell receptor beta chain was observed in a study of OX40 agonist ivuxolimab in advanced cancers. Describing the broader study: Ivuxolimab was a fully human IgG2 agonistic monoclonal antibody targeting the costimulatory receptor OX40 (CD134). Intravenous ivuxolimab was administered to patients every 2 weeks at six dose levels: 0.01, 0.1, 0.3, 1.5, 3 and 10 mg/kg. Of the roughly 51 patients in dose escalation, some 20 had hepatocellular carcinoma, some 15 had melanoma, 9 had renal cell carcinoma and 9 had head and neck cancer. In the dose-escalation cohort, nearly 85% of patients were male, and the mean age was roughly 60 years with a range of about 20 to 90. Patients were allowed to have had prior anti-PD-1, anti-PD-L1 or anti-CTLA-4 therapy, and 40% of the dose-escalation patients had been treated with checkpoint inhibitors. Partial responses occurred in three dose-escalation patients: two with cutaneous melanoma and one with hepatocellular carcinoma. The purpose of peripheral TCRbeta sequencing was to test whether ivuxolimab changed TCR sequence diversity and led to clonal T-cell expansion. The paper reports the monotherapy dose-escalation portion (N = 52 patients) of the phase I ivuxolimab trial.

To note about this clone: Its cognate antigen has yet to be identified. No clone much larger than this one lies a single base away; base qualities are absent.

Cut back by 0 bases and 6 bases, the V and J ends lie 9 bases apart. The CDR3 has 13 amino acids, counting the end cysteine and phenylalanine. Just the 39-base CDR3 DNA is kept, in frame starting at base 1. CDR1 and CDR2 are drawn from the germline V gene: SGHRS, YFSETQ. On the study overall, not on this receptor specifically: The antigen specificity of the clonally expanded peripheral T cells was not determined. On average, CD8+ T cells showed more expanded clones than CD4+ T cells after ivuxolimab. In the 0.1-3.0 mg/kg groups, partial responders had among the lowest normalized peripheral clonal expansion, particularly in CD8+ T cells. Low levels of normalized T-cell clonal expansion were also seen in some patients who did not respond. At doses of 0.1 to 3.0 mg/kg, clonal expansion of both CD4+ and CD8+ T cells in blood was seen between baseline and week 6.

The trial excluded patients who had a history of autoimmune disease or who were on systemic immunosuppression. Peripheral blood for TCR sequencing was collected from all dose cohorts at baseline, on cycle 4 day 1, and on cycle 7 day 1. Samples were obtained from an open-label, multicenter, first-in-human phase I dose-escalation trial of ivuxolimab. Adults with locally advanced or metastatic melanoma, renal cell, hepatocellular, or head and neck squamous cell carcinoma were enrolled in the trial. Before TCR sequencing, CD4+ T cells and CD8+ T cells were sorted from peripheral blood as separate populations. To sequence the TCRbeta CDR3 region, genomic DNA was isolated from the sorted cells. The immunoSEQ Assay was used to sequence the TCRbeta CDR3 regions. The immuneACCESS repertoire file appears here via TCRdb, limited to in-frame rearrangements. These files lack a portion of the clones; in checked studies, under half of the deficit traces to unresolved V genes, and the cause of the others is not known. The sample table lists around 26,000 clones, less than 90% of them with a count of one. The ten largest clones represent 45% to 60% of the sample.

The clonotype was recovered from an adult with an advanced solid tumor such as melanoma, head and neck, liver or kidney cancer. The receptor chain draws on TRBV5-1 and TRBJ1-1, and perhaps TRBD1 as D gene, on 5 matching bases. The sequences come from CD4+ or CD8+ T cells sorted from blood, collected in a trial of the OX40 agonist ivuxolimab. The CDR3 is CASSLEGVSEAFF. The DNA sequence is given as TGCGCCAGCAGCTTGGAAGGGGTGTCTGAAGCTTTCTTT.